Below, one TCR beta chain is given with its context. This clonotype was seen repeatedly, ten times or more. Its antigen is still unknown. Per-base qualities were not stored, and no clone one base away is much larger. Amplification of TCR beta CDR3 regions was carried out from RNA transcripts. The TCR CDR3 was subjected to a first round of RT-PCR using the HTBI primer set and the Qiagen OneStep RT-PCR kit. Libraries were constructed in a second round of multiplex PCR, after which size selection and purification were carried out. Paired-end sequencing of the libraries was performed with 100 bp reads on an Illumina HiSeq2000. The paper's processing steps were these. Raw data were processed with SOAPnuke, discarding reads with adapters, uncalled bases, mean Phred below 15, or no exact constant-primer or identifier match. High-quality paired reads were merged using COPE v1.2.5, and each unique nucleotide sequence was defined as a clonotype. MiTCR v1.1 was used to align clonotypes to the IMGT TRBV, TRBD and TRBJ reference segments. Analysis was restricted to V-J combinations with a frequency above 0.0001, which covered about 99% of repertoires. A TCS score was defined as the ratio between F50 (clonal expansion) and ExV (chaos), using BLOSUM62-based TCRdist between CDR3 peptides within each V-J. Welch's t-statistics and random forest reduced 500 to 550 V-J features to 10 to 15, which were used in a naive Bayes classifier (R e1071). TCRdb took the public reads, trimmed them with fastp at Q25, ran MiXCR for clone calling and kept in-frame beta chains. One record per CDR3 amino acid sequence lists the most common genes and DNA. The V and J calls reflect TCRdb's pipeline rather than the authors' work. Here the sample has some 690,000 distinct CDR3 sequences; around 15% occur a single time. The ten most abundant clones make up around 16% of the sample.

The data were obtained in a study of T cells in Graves' hyperthyroidism and ophthalmopathy (dated by TCRdb to between 2017 and 2020). Looking at the study overall: Peripheral blood samples were taken at initial diagnosis, before any treatment was given. In over five Graves' hyperthyroidism patients, the study also compared T-cell repertoires from thyroid tissue with T-cell repertoires from blood. Following sampling, methimazole starting at 30 mg daily was given to hyperthyroidism patients, and high-dose intravenous methylprednisolone was given to ophthalmopathy patients. TCR Vbeta CDR3 sequencing of 135 peripheral blood samples (43 ophthalmopathy, about 75 hyperthyroidism and roughly 17 progressor patients) is reported in the paper. For training and testing, the 100 or so patients in the discovery cohort were randomly divided in a 7:3 ratio. TCR V-J signatures able to tell the groups apart were searched for in a discovery cohort of 100 or so patients, of whom fewer than 45 had Graves' ophthalmopathy and more than 55 had stable Graves' hyperthyroidism. An independent validation cohort of around 19 hyperthyroidism patients and 17 patients who later progressed to ophthalmopathy tested prospective prediction of ophthalmopathy.

The paper as a whole reports these results and caveats: Most expanded thyroid clonotypes (frequency above 0.001) were also detected in blood, a finding suggesting that blood repertoires may reflect thyroid immune responses. A model built on a 13 V-J signature distinguished ophthalmopathy from stable hyperthyroidism, reaching 85% to 90% sensitivity and 81.08% specificity in cross-validation and 80%/75% in testing. No statistical method was used to fix the sample size in advance, and group allocation was not hidden from the investigators. During validation, the model predicted progression to ophthalmopathy a median of around 7 months ahead of onset, with approximately 71% sensitivity and about 72% specificity.

Counted from cysteine to phenylalanine, this CDR3 has 15 amino acids. The DNA shown is the 45-base CDR3, in frame from base 1. CDR1 and CDR2 (MDHEN, SYDVKM) derive from the germline V gene. At the junction V is shortened by 5 bases and J by 4 bases; bases outside the gene matches: 7. Stable Graves' hyperthyroidism was defined as the absence of progression to ophthalmopathy over 18 months of follow-up. Hyperthyroidism patients were newly diagnosed, with disease duration under 2 months, and aged 18 to 65 years. Patients with uncontrolled infections, other autoimmune diseases, pregnancy or lactation were excluded. Diagnoses relied on clinical symptoms, serum thyroxine and TRAb, thyroid ultrasound and orbital computed tomography. Ficoll-Paque density gradient centrifugation was used to isolate PBMCs from around 10 ml of fresh peripheral blood. Total RNA was extracted with Trizol reagent, and quality was checked on an Agilent 2100 Bioanalyzer.

Recombination connected TRBV28 to TRBJ2-1, with 8 bases matching TRBD2. This clonotype was obtained from a man aged 45 to 65 with Graves' hyperthyroidism. Input material: blood. DNA sequence: TGTGCCAGCAGTCCCGGGGGGGCAGGGTACAATGAGCAGTTCTTC. Protein translation: CASSPGGAGYNEQFF.